The rows below give T cell receptor beta chains drawn from one sample of a study of blood T cell repertoires in COVID-19. Data came from immunoSEQ multiplex PCR; TCRdb stores just in-frame clones and leaves some out. The data contain around 140,000 clones, 84% of them singletons. The specimen was peripheral blood. These receptor sequences come from a woman of 80 years or more with acute or convalescent COVID-19. The CDR3 runs from the conserved cysteine through the conserved F or W. The D gene is left open where the match is weak. Clone size is not always given. Where it is, it says once, few, many or a class for expanded clones.

d_gene: -; abundance: -; v_gene: TRBV19; j_gene: TRBJ1-3; CDR3nt: TGTGCCAGTAGTACAGACCGCGAGTCTGGAAACACCATATATTTT; CDR3aa: CASSTDRESGNTIYF
d_gene: TRBD1; abundance: -; v_gene: TRBV3-1/TRBV3-2; j_gene: TRBJ1-1; CDR3nt: TGTGCCAGCAGGAACAGGGGCGTGAACACTGAAGCTTTCTTT; CDR3aa: CASRNRGVNTEAFF
d_gene: -; abundance: -; v_gene: TRBV5-1; j_gene: TRBJ1-1; CDR3nt: TGCGCCAGCAGGCTGGAGGGAAATCTCCCTGAAGCTTTCTTT; CDR3aa: CASRLEGNLPEAFF
d_gene: TRBD1; abundance: -; v_gene: TRBV7-2; j_gene: TRBJ1-3; CDR3nt: TGTGCCAGCAGCTTAGCGGCAGGGGGTCGAAACACCATATATTTT; CDR3aa: CASSLAAGGRNTIYF
d_gene: -; abundance: few; v_gene: TRBV19; j_gene: TRBJ1-4; CDR3nt: TGTGCCAGTAGCTACACAGGGAAAAAACTGTTTTTT; CDR3aa: CASSYTGKKLFF
d_gene: TRBD1; abundance: -; v_gene: TRBV13; j_gene: TRBJ2-1; CDR3nt: TGTGCCAGCAGCTTAGTGGACAGGGTTGCCTACAATGAGCAGTTCTTC; CDR3aa: CASSLVDRVAYNEQFF
d_gene: -; abundance: -; v_gene: TRBV18; j_gene: TRBJ2-2; CDR3nt: TGTGCCAGCTCAACGCGACTAGGAGGCAACACCGGGGAGCTGTTTTTT; CDR3aa: CASSTRLGGNTGELFF
d_gene: -; abundance: -; v_gene: TRBV19; j_gene: TRBJ1-2; CDR3nt: TGTGCCAGTAGTAGCGGAAGTACCACTAACTATGGCTACACCTTC; CDR3aa: CASSSGSTTNYGYTF
d_gene: -; abundance: -; v_gene: TRBV2; j_gene: TRBJ2-3; CDR3nt: TGTGCCAGCAGTGAAACCCCCGGTCGGGGGGCGCATCCAGATACGCAGTATTTT; CDR3aa: CASSETPGRGAHPDTQYF
d_gene: -; abundance: -; v_gene: TRBV4-3; j_gene: TRBJ1-2; CDR3nt: TGCGCCAGCAGCCAAGATCTGTCCGCTGGAGGCGATGCGGACTATGGCTACACCTTC; CDR3aa: CASSQDLSAGGDADYGYTF
d_gene: -; abundance: -; v_gene: TRBV7-9; j_gene: TRBJ1-1; CDR3nt: TGTGCCAGCAGCTTGGAACAGGGTAGGGCTTTCTTT; CDR3aa: CASSLEQGRAFF
d_gene: -; abundance: -; v_gene: TRBV19; j_gene: TRBJ1-4; CDR3nt: TGTGCCAGTAGTCCAGAACGATCAACTAATGAAAAACTGTTTTTT; CDR3aa: CASSPERSTNEKLFF
d_gene: -; abundance: few; v_gene: TRBV10-3; j_gene: TRBJ1-1; CDR3nt: TGTGCCAACTTCCGGCGGGGAACTGAAGCTTTCTTT; CDR3aa: CANFRRGTEAFF
d_gene: -; abundance: -; v_gene: TRBV4-3; j_gene: TRBJ2-3; CDR3nt: TGCGCCAGCAGCCAAGATCCCCTCCACTCCCGCACAGATACGCAGTATTTT; CDR3aa: CASSQDPLHSRTDTQYF
d_gene: -; abundance: -; v_gene: TRBV5-1; j_gene: TRBJ1-2; CDR3nt: TGCGCCAGCAGCGGTGTGGGGCCTGAAGCTAACTATGGCTACACCTTC; CDR3aa: CASSGVGPEANYGYTF
d_gene: TRBD2; abundance: -; v_gene: TRBV10-3; j_gene: TRBJ2-5; CDR3nt: TGTGCCATCAGGGGTAGCGGGGGTCAAGAGACCCAGTACTTC; CDR3aa: CAIRGSGGQETQYF
d_gene: TRBD1; abundance: few; v_gene: TRBV5-1; j_gene: TRBJ2-2; CDR3nt: TGCGCCAGCAGCTTGGGTCAGGGGGCGCGTACCGGGGAGCTGTTTTTT; CDR3aa: CASSLGQGARTGELFF
d_gene: -; abundance: -; v_gene: TRBV9; j_gene: TRBJ1-1; CDR3nt: TGTGCCAGCAGCGTAGTCCCATCTACAGAGAACACTGAAGCTTTCTTT; CDR3aa: CASSVVPSTENTEAFF
d_gene: -; abundance: few; v_gene: TRBV4-1; j_gene: TRBJ2-1; CDR3nt: TGCGCCAGCAGCCAGCGGTCGAGGGGGAGCTCCTACAATGAGCAGTTCTTC; CDR3aa: CASSQRSRGSSYNEQFF
d_gene: -; abundance: -; v_gene: TRBV5-1; j_gene: TRBJ2-7; CDR3nt: TGCGCCAGCAGCCGTACAGTGAGCGGTGAGCAGTACTTC; CDR3aa: CASSRTVSGEQYF
d_gene: -; abundance: -; v_gene: TRBV29-1; j_gene: TRBJ2-4; CDR3nt: TGCAGCGTTTCGACAACGGCCAAAAACATTCAGTACTTC; CDR3aa: CSVSTTAKNIQYF
d_gene: TRBD1; abundance: -; v_gene: TRBV5-1; j_gene: TRBJ1-1; CDR3nt: TGCGCCAGCAGCCTTACAGGGGCCGGGACTGAAGCTTTCTTT; CDR3aa: CASSLTGAGTEAFF
d_gene: TRBD2; abundance: few; v_gene: TRBV27; j_gene: TRBJ2-7; CDR3nt: TGTGCCAGCAGTTTAGTTACGGGGGGATCCGAGCAGTACTTC; CDR3aa: CASSLVTGGSEQYF
d_gene: -; abundance: -; v_gene: TRBV7-9; j_gene: TRBJ2-3; CDR3nt: TGTGCCAGCAGCTTCGGGGTAGCGGCGACAGATACGCAGTATTTT; CDR3aa: CASSFGVAATDTQYF
d_gene: TRBD1; abundance: -; v_gene: TRBV5-6; j_gene: TRBJ2-7; CDR3nt: TGTGCCAGCAGCTCGCTCCGGGACAGCTACGAGCAGTACTTC; CDR3aa: CASSSLRDSYEQYF
d_gene: TRBD2; abundance: -; v_gene: TRBV5-1; j_gene: TRBJ2-2; CDR3nt: TGCGCCAGCAGCGGCGGGGGGGCGAACACCGGGGAGCTGTTTTTT; CDR3aa: CASSGGGANTGELFF
d_gene: TRBD2; abundance: few; v_gene: TRBV7-2; j_gene: TRBJ2-1; CDR3nt: TGTGCCAGCAGCCGGGACTATCGGAAGTTCTTC; CDR3aa: CASSRDYRKFF
d_gene: TRBD2; abundance: once; v_gene: TRBV6-6; j_gene: TRBJ2-7; CDR3nt: TGTGCCAGCAGTTACCCCGGGACTAGCGGCTACGAGCAGTACTTC; CDR3aa: CASSYPGTSGYEQYF
d_gene: -; abundance: -; v_gene: TRBV27; j_gene: TRBJ1-2; CDR3nt: TGTGCCAGCAGTTTATACCCCCCCCTGGGGCAGGGGAAGGGTTATGGCTACACCTTC; CDR3aa: CASSLYPPLGQGKGYGYTF
d_gene: -; abundance: -; v_gene: TRBV18; j_gene: TRBJ1-2; CDR3nt: TGTGCCAGCTCACCGCCCGGACAGCTCAACCGCTACACCTTC; CDR3aa: CASSPPGQLNRYTF
d_gene: -; abundance: few; v_gene: TRBV20-1; j_gene: TRBJ2-3; CDR3nt: TGCAGTGCTAGAGAGAGAGATACGCAGTATTTT; CDR3aa: CSARERDTQYF
d_gene: -; abundance: -; v_gene: TRBV7-8; j_gene: TRBJ2-1; CDR3nt: TGTGCCAGCAGCGCTAGAGTCCGGGAGTACAATGAGCAGTTCTTC; CDR3aa: CASSARVREYNEQFF
d_gene: -; abundance: -; v_gene: TRBV6-4; j_gene: TRBJ1-2; CDR3nt: TGTGCCAGCGAAAGGGGGACACCCCCCGAATACACCTTC; CDR3aa: CASERGTPPEYTF
d_gene: -; abundance: -; v_gene: TRBV2; j_gene: TRBJ1-1; CDR3nt: TGTGCCAGCAGTAGGGACACGGGTAGGGAAGCTTTCTTT; CDR3aa: CASSRDTGREAFF
d_gene: TRBD1; abundance: -; v_gene: TRBV7-2; j_gene: TRBJ1-1; CDR3nt: TGTGCCAGCAGCACTAGGACAGGGGGCGTTACTGAAGCTTTCTTT; CDR3aa: CASSTRTGGVTEAFF
d_gene: TRBD1; abundance: -; v_gene: TRBV6-1; j_gene: TRBJ1-5; CDR3nt: TGTGCCAGCAGTGCCGGGTCGGGACAGGGCAATTATCAGCCCCAGCATTTT; CDR3aa: CASSAGSGQGNYQPQHF
d_gene: -; abundance: few; v_gene: TRBV11-2; j_gene: TRBJ2-1; CDR3nt: TGTGCCAGCAGCCCTTTCGGGGATGAGCAGTTCTTC; CDR3aa: CASSPFGDEQFF
d_gene: TRBD1; abundance: once; v_gene: TRBV19; j_gene: TRBJ1-1; CDR3nt: TGTGCCAGTTTTCAGGGACAGCAGAACACTGAAGCTTTCTTT; CDR3aa: CASFQGQQNTEAFF
d_gene: TRBD1; abundance: -; v_gene: TRBV9; j_gene: TRBJ2-3; CDR3nt: TGTGCCAGCAGCGTCGCCCCCACAGGGGCCGGAGATACGCAGTATTTT; CDR3aa: CASSVAPTGAGDTQYF
d_gene: TRBD1; abundance: -; v_gene: TRBV5-6; j_gene: TRBJ1-1; CDR3nt: TGTGCCAGCAGCTACGACAGGGCTATAATGAACACTGAAGCTTTCTTT; CDR3aa: CASSYDRAIMNTEAFF